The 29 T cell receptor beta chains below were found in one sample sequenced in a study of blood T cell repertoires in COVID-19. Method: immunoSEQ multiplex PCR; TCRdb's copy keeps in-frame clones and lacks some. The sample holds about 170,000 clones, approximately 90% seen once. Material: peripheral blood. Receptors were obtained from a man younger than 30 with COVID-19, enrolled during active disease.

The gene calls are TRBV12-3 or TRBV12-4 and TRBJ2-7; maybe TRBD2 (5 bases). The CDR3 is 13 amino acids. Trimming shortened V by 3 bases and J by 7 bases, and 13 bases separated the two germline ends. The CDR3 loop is CASSFYQSGEQYF. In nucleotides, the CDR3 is TGTGCCAGCAGTTTTTATCAATCGGGAGAGCAGTACTTC.

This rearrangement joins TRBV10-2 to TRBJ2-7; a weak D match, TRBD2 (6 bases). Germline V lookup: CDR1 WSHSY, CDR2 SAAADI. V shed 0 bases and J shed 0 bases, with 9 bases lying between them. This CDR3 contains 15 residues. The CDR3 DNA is TGCGCCAGCAGTGAGTCGCCGGGAGTCTCCTACGAGCAGTACTTC. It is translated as CASSESPGVSYEQYF.

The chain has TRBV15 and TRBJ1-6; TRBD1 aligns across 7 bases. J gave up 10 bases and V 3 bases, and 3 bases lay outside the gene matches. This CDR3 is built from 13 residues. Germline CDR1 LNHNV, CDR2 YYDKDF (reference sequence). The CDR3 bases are TGTGCCACCAGCAGCGACAGGGCCTCACCCCTCCACTTT. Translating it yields CATSSDRASPLHF.

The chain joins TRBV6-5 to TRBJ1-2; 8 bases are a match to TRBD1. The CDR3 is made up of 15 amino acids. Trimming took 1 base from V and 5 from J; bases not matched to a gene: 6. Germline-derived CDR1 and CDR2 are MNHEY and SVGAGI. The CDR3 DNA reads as TGTGCCAGCAGTTACTTCCCCGGGACAGGTTATGGCTACACCTTC. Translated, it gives CASSYFPGTGYGYTF.

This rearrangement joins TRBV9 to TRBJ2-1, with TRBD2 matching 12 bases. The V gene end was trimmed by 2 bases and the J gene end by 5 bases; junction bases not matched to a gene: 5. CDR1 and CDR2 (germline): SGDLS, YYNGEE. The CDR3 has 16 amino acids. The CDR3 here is CASSVPSGRADNEQFF. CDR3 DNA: TGTGCCAGCAGCGTCCCTAGCGGGAGGGCCGACAATGAGCAGTTCTTC.

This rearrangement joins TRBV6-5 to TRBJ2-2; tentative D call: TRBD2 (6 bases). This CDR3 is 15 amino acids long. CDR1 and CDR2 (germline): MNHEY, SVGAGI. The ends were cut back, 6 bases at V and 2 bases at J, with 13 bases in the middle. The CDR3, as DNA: TGTGCCAGCAGCCCCGGGACTGGAAACACCGGGGAGCTGTTTTTT. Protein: CASSPGTGNTGELFF.

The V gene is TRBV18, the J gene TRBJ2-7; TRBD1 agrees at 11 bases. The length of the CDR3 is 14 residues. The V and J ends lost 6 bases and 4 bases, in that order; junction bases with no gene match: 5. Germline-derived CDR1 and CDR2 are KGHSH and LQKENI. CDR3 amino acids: CASSGTGGSYEQYF. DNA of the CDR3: TGTGCCAGCTCGGGGACAGGGGGAAGTTACGAGCAGTACTTC.

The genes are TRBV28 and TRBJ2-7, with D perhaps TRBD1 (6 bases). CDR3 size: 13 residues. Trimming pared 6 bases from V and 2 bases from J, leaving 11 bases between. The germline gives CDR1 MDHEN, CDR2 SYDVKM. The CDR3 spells CASSRGQPYEQYF. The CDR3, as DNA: TGTGCCAGCAGCCGAGGACAGCCCTACGAGCAGTACTTC.

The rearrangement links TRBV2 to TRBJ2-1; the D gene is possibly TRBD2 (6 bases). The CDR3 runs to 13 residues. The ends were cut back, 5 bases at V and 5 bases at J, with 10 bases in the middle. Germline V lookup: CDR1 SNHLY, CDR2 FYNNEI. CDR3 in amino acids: CASSYGTHNEQFF. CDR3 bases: TGTGCCAGCAGTTACGGGACTCACAATGAGCAGTTCTTC. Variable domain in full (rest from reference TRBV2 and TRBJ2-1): EPEVTQTPSHQVTQMGQEVILRCVPISNHLYFYWYRQILGQKVEFLVSFYNNEISEKSEIFDDQFSVERPDGSNFTLKIRSTKLEDSAMYFCASSYGTHNEQFFGPGTRLTVL.

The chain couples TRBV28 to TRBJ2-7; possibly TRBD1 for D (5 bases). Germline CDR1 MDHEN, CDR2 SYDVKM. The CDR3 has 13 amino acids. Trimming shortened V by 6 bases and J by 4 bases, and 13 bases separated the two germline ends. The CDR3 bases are TGTGCCAGCAGCGCTCAGGGTGGGTACGAGCAGTACTTC. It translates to CASSAQGGYEQYF.

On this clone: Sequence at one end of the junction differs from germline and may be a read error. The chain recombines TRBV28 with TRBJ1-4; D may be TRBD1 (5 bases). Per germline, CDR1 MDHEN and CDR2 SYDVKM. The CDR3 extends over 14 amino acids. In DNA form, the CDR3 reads TGTGCCAGTCGAGGGGCGGGGTTCACCGGAAAACTGCTTTTT. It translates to CASRGAGFTGKLLF.

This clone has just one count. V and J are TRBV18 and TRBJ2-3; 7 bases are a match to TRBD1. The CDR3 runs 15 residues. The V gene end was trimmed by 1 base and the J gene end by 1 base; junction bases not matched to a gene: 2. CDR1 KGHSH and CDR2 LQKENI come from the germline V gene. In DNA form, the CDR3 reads TGTGCCAGCTCACCACTCGACAGGGGCACAGATACGCAGTATTTT. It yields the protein CASSPLDRGTDTQYF.

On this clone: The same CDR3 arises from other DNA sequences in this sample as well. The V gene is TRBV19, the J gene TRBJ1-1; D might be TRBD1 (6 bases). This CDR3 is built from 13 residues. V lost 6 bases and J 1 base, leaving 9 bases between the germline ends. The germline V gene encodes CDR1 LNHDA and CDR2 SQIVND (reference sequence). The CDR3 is CASSIRGNTEAFF. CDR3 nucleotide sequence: TGTGCCAGTAGCATCAGGGGGAACACTGAAGCTTTCTTT. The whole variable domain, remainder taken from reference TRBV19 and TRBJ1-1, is DGGITQSPKYLFRKEGQNVTLSCEQNLNHDAMYWYRQDPGQGLRLIYYSQIVNDFQKGDIAEGYSVSREKKESFPLTVTSAQKNPTAFYLCASSIRGNTEAFFGQGTRLTVV.

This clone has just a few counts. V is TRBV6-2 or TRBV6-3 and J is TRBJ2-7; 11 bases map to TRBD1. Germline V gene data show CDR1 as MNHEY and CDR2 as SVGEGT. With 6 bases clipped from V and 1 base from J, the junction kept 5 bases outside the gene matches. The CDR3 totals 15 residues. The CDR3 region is CASSSGQGASYEQYF. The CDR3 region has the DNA TGTGCCAGCAGCTCCGGACAGGGGGCATCCTACGAGCAGTACTTC.

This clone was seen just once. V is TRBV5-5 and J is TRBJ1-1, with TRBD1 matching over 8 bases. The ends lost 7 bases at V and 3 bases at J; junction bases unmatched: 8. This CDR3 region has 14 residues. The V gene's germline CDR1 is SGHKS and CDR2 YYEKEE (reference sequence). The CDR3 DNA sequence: TGTGCCAGCTACAGGCCAGGGGGCTACACTGAAGCTTTCTTT. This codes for CASYRPGGYTEAFF.

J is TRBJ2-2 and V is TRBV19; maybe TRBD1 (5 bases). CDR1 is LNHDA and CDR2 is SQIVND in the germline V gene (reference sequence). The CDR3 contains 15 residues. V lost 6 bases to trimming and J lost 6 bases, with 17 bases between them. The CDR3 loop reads CASRQQVLLAGELFF. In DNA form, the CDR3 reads TGTGCCAGTAGACAACAGGTATTGCTTGCCGGGGAGCTGTTTTTT.

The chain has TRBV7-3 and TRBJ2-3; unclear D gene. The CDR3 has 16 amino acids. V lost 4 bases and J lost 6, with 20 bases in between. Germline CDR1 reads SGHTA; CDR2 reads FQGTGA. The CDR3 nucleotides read TGTGCCAGCAGCTCCGTAGCAGTCACAATCGGGGATACGCAGTATTTT. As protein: CASSSVAVTIGDTQYF.

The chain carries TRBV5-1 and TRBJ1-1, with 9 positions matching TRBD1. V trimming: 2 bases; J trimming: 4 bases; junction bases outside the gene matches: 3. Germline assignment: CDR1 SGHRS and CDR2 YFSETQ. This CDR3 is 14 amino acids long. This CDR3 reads CASSFRQGGTEAFF. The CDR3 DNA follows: TGCGCCAGCAGCTTTAGACAGGGGGGCACTGAAGCTTTCTTT.

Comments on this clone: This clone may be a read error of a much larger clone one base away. The CDR3 spells CASSQDYGNEQFF. CDR3 nucleotides: TGCGCCAGCAGCCAAGATTACGGGAATGAGCAGTTCTTC. The chain employs TRBV4-1 and TRBJ2-1; D not certain. The CDR3 length is 13 residues. Germline CDR1 reads MGHRA; CDR2 reads YSYEKL. V lost 0 bases to trimming and J lost 7 bases, with 7 bases between them.

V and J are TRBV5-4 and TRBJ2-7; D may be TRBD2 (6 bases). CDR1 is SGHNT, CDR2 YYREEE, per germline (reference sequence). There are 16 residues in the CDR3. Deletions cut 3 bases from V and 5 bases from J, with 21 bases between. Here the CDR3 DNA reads TGTGCCAGCAGCTCGACCCGGGGGAGAATAGGTGACGAGCAGTACTTC. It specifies CASSSTRGRIGDEQYF. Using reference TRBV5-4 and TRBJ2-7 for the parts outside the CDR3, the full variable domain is ETGVTQSPTHLIKTRGQQVTLRCSSQSGHNTVSWYQQALGQGPQFIFQYYREEENGRGNFPPRFSGLQFPNYSSELNVNALELDDSALYLCASSSTRGRIGDEQYFGPGTRLTVT.

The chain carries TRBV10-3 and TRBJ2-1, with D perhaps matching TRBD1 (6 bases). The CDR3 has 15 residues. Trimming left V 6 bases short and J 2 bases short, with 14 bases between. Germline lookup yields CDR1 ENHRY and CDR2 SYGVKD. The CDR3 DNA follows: TGTGCCATCAGGGGTACAGGGAACGCCTACAATGAGCAGTTCTTC. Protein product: CAIRGTGNAYNEQFF.

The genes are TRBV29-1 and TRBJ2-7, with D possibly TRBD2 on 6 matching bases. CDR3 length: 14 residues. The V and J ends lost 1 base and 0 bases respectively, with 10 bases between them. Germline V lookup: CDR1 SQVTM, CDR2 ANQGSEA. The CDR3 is CSVEVPSASYEQYF. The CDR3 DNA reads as TGCAGCGTTGAAGTCCCTAGCGCCTCCTACGAGCAGTACTTC.

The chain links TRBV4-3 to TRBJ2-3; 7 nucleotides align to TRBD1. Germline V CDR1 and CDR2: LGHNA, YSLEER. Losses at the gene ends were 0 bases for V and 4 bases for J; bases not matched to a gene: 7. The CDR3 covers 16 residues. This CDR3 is CASSQDLGQGADTQYF. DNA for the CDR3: TGCGCCAGCAGCCAAGATCTGGGTCAGGGGGCAGATACGCAGTATTTT.

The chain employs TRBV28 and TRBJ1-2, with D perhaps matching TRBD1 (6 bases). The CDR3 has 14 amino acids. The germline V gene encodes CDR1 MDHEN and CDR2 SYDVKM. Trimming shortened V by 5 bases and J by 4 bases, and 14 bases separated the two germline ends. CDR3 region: CASSPAGGGYGYTF. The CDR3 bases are TGTGCCAGCAGTCCCGCGGGAGGGGGCTATGGCTACACCTTC.

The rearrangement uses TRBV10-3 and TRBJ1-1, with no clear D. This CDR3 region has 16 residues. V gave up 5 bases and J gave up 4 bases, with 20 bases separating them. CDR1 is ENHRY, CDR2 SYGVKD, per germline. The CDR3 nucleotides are TGTGCCATCAGTCCATTCGGGTCGATCCCAGTCACTGAAGCTTTCTTT. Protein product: CAISPFGSIPVTEAFF.

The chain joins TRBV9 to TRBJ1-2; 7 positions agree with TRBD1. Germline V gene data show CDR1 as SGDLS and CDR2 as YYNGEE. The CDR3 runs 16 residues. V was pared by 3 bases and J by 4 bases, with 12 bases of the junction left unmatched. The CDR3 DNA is TGTGCCAGCAGCGGGGACCTGACAGGGTTAGGCTATGGCTACACCTTC. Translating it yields CASSGDLTGLGYGYTF.

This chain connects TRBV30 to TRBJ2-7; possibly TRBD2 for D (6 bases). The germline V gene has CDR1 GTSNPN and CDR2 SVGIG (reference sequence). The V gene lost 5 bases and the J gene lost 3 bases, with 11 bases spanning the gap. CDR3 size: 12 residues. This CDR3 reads CAWGGTLYEQYF. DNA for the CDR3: TGTGCCTGGGGGGGGACTCTCTACGAGCAGTACTTC.

Written as DNA, the CDR3 is TGTGCCAGCAGCCAAGCGACAGTTGGGGATCATGAGCAGTTCTTC. The encoded protein is CASSQATVGDHEQFF. The chain combines TRBV4-2 with TRBJ2-1; maybe TRBD1 (5 bases). This CDR3 spans 15 amino acids. Per the germline V gene, CDR1 is LGHNA and CDR2 is YNFKEQ. Trimming pared 1 base from V and 8 bases from J, leaving 15 bases between.

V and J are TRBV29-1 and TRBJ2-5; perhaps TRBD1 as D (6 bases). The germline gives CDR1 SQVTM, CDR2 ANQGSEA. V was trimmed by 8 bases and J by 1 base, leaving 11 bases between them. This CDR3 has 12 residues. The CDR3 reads CSPRTVQETQYF. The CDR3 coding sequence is TGCAGCCCGAGGACAGTCCAAGAGACCCAGTACTTC. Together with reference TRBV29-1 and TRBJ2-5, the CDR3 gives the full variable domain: SAVISQKPSRDICQRGTSLTIQCQVDSQVTMMFWYRQQPGQSLTLIATANQGSEATYESGFVIDKFPISRPNLTFSTLTVSNMSPEDSSIYLCSPRTVQETQYFGPGTRLLVL.